This T cell receptor beta chain was recovered during a study of regulatory T cells in long-lasting Graves disease. Building of the TCR beta libraries involved iRepertoire HTBI primers and Arm-PCR of CDR3 regions. TCRdb passed the multiplex PCR reads through MiXCR, listing each CDR3 protein once. The table records 400,000 to 450,000 distinct CDR3 sequences, more than 12% of them present only once. Time point described: newly diagnosed GD, antithyroid drugs for less than 3 months. PBMC-derived RNA was used for the TCR library. The CDR3 is made up of 14 amino acids. Germline CDR1 reads SGHDT; CDR2 reads YYEEEE. Between the trimmed V and J ends, which lost 4 bases and 2 bases, there was a span of 9 bases. These data were also reused for a study on T cells in Graves' hyperthyroidism and ophthalmopathy. From that paper: Newly diagnosed hyperthyroidism patients aged 18 to 65 years had disease lasting under 2 months. Ophthalmopathy got predicted by the model a median approximately 6 months before its onset.

The sequence was obtained from a woman in her 30s with Graves disease. V gene TRBV5-6 combines with J gene TRBJ1-4; no definite D call. The sample here was peripheral blood mononuclear cells (PBMCs), taken at new diagnosis, from a patient treated with antithyroid drugs. The CDR3 DNA reads TGTGCCAGCAGCCCCGGGATTACTAATGAAAAACTGTTTTTT. It is translated as CASSPGITNEKLFF.